Listed here are 21 T cell receptor beta chains from one sample, sequenced in a study of a mutant IDH1 vaccine in newly diagnosed glioma. Time point meaning: week 47, end of study. Vaccination comprised doses that each held 300 ug of mutant IDH1 20-mer peptide, plus topical imiquimod. Only in-frame clones appear in the TCRdb table, and some are missing; sequencing was by immunoSEQ multiplex PCR. This sample has about 94,000 clones; 89% occur once, and the top ten carry approximately 0.8%. No cognate antigen is known for these TCRs. The material sequenced was PBMCs, taken from a glioma patient whose treatment included an IDH1 peptide vaccine. All receptors derive from a woman aged 45-65 years with glioma.

The CDR3 loop reads CASSPGDNSGNTIYF. In DNA form, the CDR3 reads TGTGCCAGCAGCCCAGGGGACAACTCTGGAAACACCATATATTTT. The chain links TRBV28 to TRBJ1-3; the D gene is possibly TRBD1 (6 bases). Trimming cost V 6 bases and J 0 bases, with 12 bases left between them. The germline V gene has CDR1 MDHEN and CDR2 SYDVKM. There are 15 residues in the CDR3.

This chain joins TRBV2 and TRBJ1-5, with D tentatively TRBD1 (5 bases). This CDR3 is 14 amino acids long. Trimming took off 7 bases at V and 3 bases at J, with 13 bases between the two ends. Looked up from germline, CDR1 is SNHLY and CDR2 is FYNNEI. CDR3 in DNA: TGTGCCAGCAACCCAGGGCAAAACAATCAGCCCCAGCATTTT. Protein: CASNPGQNNQPQHF.

This chain links TRBV5-4 with TRBJ1-1, with 7 nucleotides matching TRBD1. V was pared by 3 bases and J by 3 bases, with 11 bases of the junction left unmatched. The CDR3 covers 16 residues. The germline V gene has CDR1 SGHNT and CDR2 YYREEE (reference sequence). As DNA, the CDR3 is TGTGCCAGCAGCTCTCCGGGGGGCAGGGGGTACACTGAAGCTTTCTTT. Translating gives CASSSPGGRGYTEAFF.

This clone is a singleton in its sample. The chain combines TRBV2 with TRBJ1-2; unclear D gene. This CDR3 contains 15 residues. Germline-derived CDR1 and CDR2 are SNHLY and FYNNEI. V lost 0 bases, J lost 5 bases, and 13 bases lay in between. CDR3 sequence reads: CASSEAPGVGYGYTF. CDR3 DNA sequence: TGTGCCAGCAGTGAAGCGCCCGGGGTCGGGTATGGCTACACCTTC.

The rearrangement links TRBV27 to TRBJ2-7; D call uncertain. The germline gives CDR1 MNHEY, CDR2 SMNVEV (reference sequence). CDR3 length: 14 amino acids. Trimming removed 5 bases at V and 2 bases at J, with 13 bases between. This CDR3 is CASSPDSVTYEQYF. DNA of the CDR3: TGTGCCAGCAGTCCCGACTCGGTCACCTACGAGCAGTACTTC.

The chain couples TRBV6-1 to TRBJ1-1, with TRBD1 as a possible D gene (6 bases). V shed 7 bases and J shed 12 bases, with 18 bases lying between them. This CDR3 comprises 12 residues. Germline V gene data show CDR1 as MNHNS and CDR2 as SASEGT. This CDR3 reads CASNRDSADTFF. CDR3 nucleotides: TGTGCCAGCAACAGGGATTCCGCTGACACTTTCTTT.

The V gene is TRBV6-4, the J gene TRBJ2-7; D might be TRBD1 or TRBD2, each matching 7 bases. The CDR3 is 18 amino acids. The germline gives CDR1 MRHNA, CDR2 SNTAGT. V dropped 6 bases and J dropped 3 bases, with 27 bases sitting between them. The CDR3 sequence is CASRAPPGGGLHNYEQYF. In DNA, the CDR3 is TGTGCCAGCAGGGCTCCCCCAGGGGGGGGACTACATAACTACGAGCAGTACTTC.

The rearrangement links TRBV27 to TRBJ2-7; tentatively, D is TRBD1 (5 bases). This CDR3 region has 13 residues. The V and J ends lost 5 bases and 0 bases respectively, with 8 bases between them. Germline V gives CDR1 MNHEY, CDR2 SMNVEV (reference sequence). CDR3 residues: CASSPQGSYEQYF. Here the CDR3 DNA reads TGTGCCAGCAGTCCCCAGGGCTCCTACGAGCAGTACTTC.

The chain joins TRBV11-2 to TRBJ1-3, with D maybe TRBD1 (5 bases). CDR1 is SGHAT and CDR2 is FQNNGV in the germline V gene. The CDR3 totals 15 residues. V lost 4 bases and J 0 bases, leaving 10 bases between the germline ends. CDR3 bases: TGTGCCAGCAGCTCATCCGGGACCTCTGGAAACACCATATATTTT. It translates to CASSSSGTSGNTIYF.

The chain has TRBV29-1 and TRBJ1-1; TRBD1 matches at 10 bases. V lost 7 bases to trimming and J lost 5 bases; unmatched junction nucleotides: 10. CDR1 and CDR2 from the germline V gene are SQVTM and ANQGSEA. The CDR3 contains 14 residues. The CDR3 here is CSALGQGFRTEAFF. The CDR3 nucleotides read TGCAGCGCGCTGGGACAGGGGTTTCGTACTGAAGCTTTCTTT.

This clone was counted a single time. This chain connects TRBV6-5 to TRBJ1-6; unclear D gene. The CDR3 is made up of 15 amino acids. Per the germline V gene, CDR1 is MNHEY and CDR2 is SVGAGI. V was trimmed by 6 bases and J by 7 bases, leaving 16 bases between them. CDR3 loop: CASSLSGTSNSPLHF. The DNA of the CDR3 is TGTGCCAGCAGCCTGTCAGGCACATCGAATTCACCCCTCCACTTT.

The gene calls are TRBV2 and TRBJ1-4; D is unresolved. Per the germline V gene, CDR1 is SNHLY and CDR2 is FYNNEI. Trimming removed 2 bases from V and 0 bases from J, with 10 bases in between. The CDR3 has 16 amino acids. CDR3 sequence: CASSELIRPTNEKLFF. The CDR3 DNA reads TGTGCCAGCAGTGAACTAATCCGGCCAACTAATGAAAAACTGTTTTTT.

V gene TRBV7-9 combines with J gene TRBJ2-1; TRBD2 matches at 8 bases. J was trimmed by 0 bases and V by 4 bases; bases with no gene match: 5. CDR3 length equals 16 residues. Germline V lookup: CDR1 SEHNR, CDR2 FQNEAQ (reference sequence). CDR3 DNA sequence: TGTGCCAGCAGCTCCATAGCGGGAAGCTCCTACAATGAGCAGTTCTTC. Residues: CASSSIAGSSYNEQFF.

This clone was observed a few times. This sample includes further DNA sequences coding for the same CDR3. The chain uses TRBV2 and TRBJ2-3; the match to TRBD2 covers 11 bases. V gave up 4 bases and J gave up 2 bases; unmatched junction bases: 2. The CDR3 covers 15 residues. In germline, CDR1 is SNHLY, CDR2 FYNNEI. This CDR3 is CASSGLAGITDTQYF. In DNA, the CDR3 is TGTGCCAGCAGTGGACTAGCGGGGATCACAGATACGCAGTATTTT.

The chain links TRBV18 to TRBJ2-3, with TRBD2 matching 7 bases. The V gene end was trimmed by 2 bases and the J gene end by 0 bases; junction bases not matched to a gene: 2. Germline CDR1 KGHSH, CDR2 LQKENI. The CDR3 extends over 15 amino acids. The CDR3 coding sequence is TGTGCCAGCTCACCATATAGCGGGAGCACAGATACGCAGTATTTT. Translating it yields CASSPYSGSTDTQYF.

The chain combines TRBV6-5 with TRBJ1-6, with D unresolved. Trimming left V 2 bases short and J 9 bases short, with 11 bases between. Germline-derived CDR1 and CDR2 are MNHEY and SVGAGI. CDR3 length: 14 amino acids. The CDR3 DNA reads as TGTGCCAGCAGTTACGGGCTTGGGAGTTCACCCCTCCACTTT. As protein: CASSYGLGSSPLHF.

The chain combines TRBV7-9 with TRBJ1-4; a possible D gene is TRBD1 (6 bases). Germline lookup yields CDR1 SEHNR and CDR2 FQNEAQ (reference sequence). The CDR3 is made up of 16 amino acids. The V end lost 6 bases, the J end lost 0 bases, and 14 bases lay between the germline ends. CDR3 residues: CASRPDSFATNEKLFF. In nucleotides, the CDR3 is TGTGCCAGCAGGCCGGACAGTTTTGCAACTAATGAAAAACTGTTTTTT.

V usage is TRBV29-1 and J usage is TRBJ2-2, with 9 positions matching TRBD2. This CDR3 spans 16 amino acids. Germline CDR1 SQVTM, CDR2 ANQGSEA. The ends lost 1 base at V and 4 bases at J; junction bases unmatched: 7. As DNA, the CDR3 is TGCAGCGTTGAAGGGGTCGGCGGGAGGGCCACCGGGGAGCTGTTTTTT. Amino acids: CSVEGVGGRATGELFF.

The chain recombines TRBV7-2 with TRBJ2-7; the D call may be TRBD1 or TRBD2 (6 bases each). With 4 bases removed from V and 6 bases from J, the gap between germline ends came to 19 bases. Germline CDR1 is SGHTA and CDR2 is FQGNSA. The CDR3 spans 15 residues. The CDR3, as DNA: TGTGCCAGCAGCTCAAGCAGGGGCGCGGGATCCGAGCAGTACTTC. It encodes CASSSSRGAGSEQYF.

The chain joins TRBV18 to TRBJ1-1, with D unclear. The CDR3 is 14 residues long. Germline CDR1 reads KGHSH; CDR2 reads LQKENI. Trimming took off 6 bases at V and 0 bases at J, with 11 bases between the two ends. The CDR3 sequence is CASSGSRVNTEAFF. CDR3 sequence (DNA): TGTGCCAGCTCGGGGAGTAGGGTGAACACTGAAGCTTTCTTT. Drawing the rest from reference TRBV18 and TRBJ1-1, the complete variable domain is NAGVMQNPRHLVRRRGQEARLRCSPMKGHSHVYWYRQLPEEGLKFMVYLQKENIIDESGMPKERFSAEFPKEGPSILRIQQVVRGDSAAYFCASSGSRVNTEAFFGQGTRLTVV.

The rearrangement joins TRBV18 to TRBJ2-7; D is possibly TRBD1 or TRBD2 (5 bases each). The CDR3 is 14 amino acids. Germline V gene data show CDR1 as KGHSH and CDR2 as LQKENI. Trimming cost V 0 bases and J 2 bases, with 8 bases left between them. CDR3: CASSPPGVPYEQYF. The CDR3 bases are TGTGCCAGCTCACCACCGGGGGTGCCCTACGAGCAGTACTTC. Full variable domain (missing parts from reference TRBV18 and TRBJ2-7): NAGVMQNPRHLVRRRGQEARLRCSPMKGHSHVYWYRQLPEEGLKFMVYLQKENIIDESGMPKERFSAEFPKEGPSILRIQQVVRGDSAAYFCASSPPGVPYEQYFGPGTRLTVT.